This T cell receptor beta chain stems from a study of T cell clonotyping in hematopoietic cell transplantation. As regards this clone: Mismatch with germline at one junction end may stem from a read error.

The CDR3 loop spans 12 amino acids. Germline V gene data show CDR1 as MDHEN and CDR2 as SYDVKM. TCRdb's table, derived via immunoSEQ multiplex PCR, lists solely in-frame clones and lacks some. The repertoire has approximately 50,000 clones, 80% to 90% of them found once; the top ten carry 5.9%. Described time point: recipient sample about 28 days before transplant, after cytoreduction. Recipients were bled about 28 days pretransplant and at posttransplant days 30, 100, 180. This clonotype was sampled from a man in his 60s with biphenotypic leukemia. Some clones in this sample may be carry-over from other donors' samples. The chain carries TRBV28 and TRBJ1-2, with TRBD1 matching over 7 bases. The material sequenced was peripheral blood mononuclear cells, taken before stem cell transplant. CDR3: CASSPEATGRYF. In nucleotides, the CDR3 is TGTGCCAGCAGTCCCGAGGCGACAGGGCGCTACTTC.